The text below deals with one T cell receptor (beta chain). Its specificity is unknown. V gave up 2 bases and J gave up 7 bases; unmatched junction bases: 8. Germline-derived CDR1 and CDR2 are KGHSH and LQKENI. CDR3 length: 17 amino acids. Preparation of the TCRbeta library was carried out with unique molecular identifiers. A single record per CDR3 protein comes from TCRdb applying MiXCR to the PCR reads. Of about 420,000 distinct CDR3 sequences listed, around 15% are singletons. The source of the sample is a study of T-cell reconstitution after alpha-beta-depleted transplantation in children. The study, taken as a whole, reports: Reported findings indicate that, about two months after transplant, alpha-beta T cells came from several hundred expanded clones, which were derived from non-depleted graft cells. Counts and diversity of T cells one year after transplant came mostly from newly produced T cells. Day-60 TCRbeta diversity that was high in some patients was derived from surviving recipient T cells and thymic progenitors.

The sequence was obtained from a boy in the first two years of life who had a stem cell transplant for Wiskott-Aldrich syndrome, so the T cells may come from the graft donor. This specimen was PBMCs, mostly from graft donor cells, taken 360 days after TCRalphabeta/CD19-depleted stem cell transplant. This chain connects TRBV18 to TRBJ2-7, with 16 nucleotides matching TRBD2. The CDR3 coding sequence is TGTGCCAGCTCACCATTGGGACTAGCGGGAGGGCCGGGTGAGCAGTACTTC. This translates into CASSPLGLAGGPGEQYF.